This T cell receptor (beta chain) stems from a study of T-cell reconstitution after alpha-beta-depleted transplantation in children. This clonotype was seen many times. A library of TCRbeta sequences, prepared with unique molecular identifiers, was generated. A single record per CDR3 protein comes from TCRdb applying MiXCR to the PCR reads. Of around 240,000 distinct CDR3 sequences in the sample, around 8.9% are singletons; the top ten hold about 5.4%. Trimming pared 4 bases from V and 2 bases from J, leaving 15 bases between. This CDR3 spans 15 amino acids. In germline, CDR1 is SGHRS, CDR2 YFSETQ. The clonotype comes from a human donor who donated a stem cell graft to a child with SCID. Source: PBMCs from the stem cell graft donor, taken from the stem cell graft. The chain is built from TRBV5-1 and TRBJ2-5; D is perhaps TRBD1 (7 bases). The CDR3 sequence is CASSPQGGEQETQYF. CDR3 sequence (DNA): TGCGCCAGCAGCCCTCAGGGGGGCGAACAAGAGACCCAGTACTTC.